Given below is one TCR beta chain in context. The antigen is unknown. The data stem from a study of CD4 T cells in relation to SARS-CoV-2 and coronaviruses. Study information: No peptide or an HIV-1 Nef peptide pool served as negative control.

The unexposed donors gave CD4+ T cells in about 2010-2018, prior to COVID-19. The cells were cultured for 10 days before CD4+ T cells were isolated. Cells permitting, SARS-CoV-2 S/N and four cold-coronavirus spikes were tested on unexposed-donor CD4+ T cells. Fresh IL-2 medium replaced half the medium on days 3 and 7. Data came from immunoSEQ multiplex PCR; TCRdb stores just in-frame clones and leaves some out. This sample has 20,000 or so clones, with about 76% found just once. Trimming removed 5 bases at V and 5 bases at J, with 15 bases between. The CDR3 runs 14 residues. Germline loops: CDR1 MNHEY, CDR2 SVGAGI.

Material for sequencing was CD4+ T cells from PBMCs, cultured in vitro. This sequence was found in a human donor in good health. This chain links TRBV6-5 with TRBJ1-1; tentatively, D is TRBD1 (6 bases). Here the CDR3 reads CASSIDRLITEAFF. DNA for the CDR3: TGTGCCAGCAGTATTGACAGGCTGATAACTGAAGCTTTCTTT.